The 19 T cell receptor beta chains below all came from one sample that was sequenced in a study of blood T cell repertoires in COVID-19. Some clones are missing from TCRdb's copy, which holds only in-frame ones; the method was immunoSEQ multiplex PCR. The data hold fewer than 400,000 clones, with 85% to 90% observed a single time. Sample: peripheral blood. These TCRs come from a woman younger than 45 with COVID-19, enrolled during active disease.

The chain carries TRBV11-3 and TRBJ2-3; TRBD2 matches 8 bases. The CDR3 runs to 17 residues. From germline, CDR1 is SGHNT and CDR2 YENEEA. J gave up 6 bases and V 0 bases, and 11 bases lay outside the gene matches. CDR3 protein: CASSLDAAGGGLDTQYF. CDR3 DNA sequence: TGTGCCAGCAGCTTAGATGCGGCGGGAGGCGGTTTGGATACGCAGTATTTT.

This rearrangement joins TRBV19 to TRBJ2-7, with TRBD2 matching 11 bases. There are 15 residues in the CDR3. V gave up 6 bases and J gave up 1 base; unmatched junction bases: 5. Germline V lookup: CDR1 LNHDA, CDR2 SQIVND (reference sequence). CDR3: CASSLGLAVSYEQYF. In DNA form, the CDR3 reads TGTGCCAGTAGCCTGGGACTAGCGGTATCCTACGAGCAGTACTTC.

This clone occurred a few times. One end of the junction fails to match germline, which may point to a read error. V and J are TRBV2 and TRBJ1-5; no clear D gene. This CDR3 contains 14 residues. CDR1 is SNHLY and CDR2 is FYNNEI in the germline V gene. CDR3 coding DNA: TGTGCCAGCACTGAAATATCGGGCAATCAGCCCCAGCATTTT. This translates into CASTEISGNQPQHF.

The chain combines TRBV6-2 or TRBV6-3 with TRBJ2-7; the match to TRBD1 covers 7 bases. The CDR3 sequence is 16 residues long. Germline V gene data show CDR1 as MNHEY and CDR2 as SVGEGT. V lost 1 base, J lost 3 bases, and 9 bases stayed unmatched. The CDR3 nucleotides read TGTGCCAGCAGTTACTGGTCCTTGACAGGGAGCTACGAGCAGTACTTC. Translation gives CASSYWSLTGSYEQYF.

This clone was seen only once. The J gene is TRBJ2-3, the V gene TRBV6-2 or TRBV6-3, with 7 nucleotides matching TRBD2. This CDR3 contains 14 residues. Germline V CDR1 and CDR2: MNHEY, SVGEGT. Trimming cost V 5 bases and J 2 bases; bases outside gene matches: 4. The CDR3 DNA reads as TGTGCCAGCAGTCCGGGAGGATCCACAGATACGCAGTATTTT. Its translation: CASSPGGSTDTQYF.

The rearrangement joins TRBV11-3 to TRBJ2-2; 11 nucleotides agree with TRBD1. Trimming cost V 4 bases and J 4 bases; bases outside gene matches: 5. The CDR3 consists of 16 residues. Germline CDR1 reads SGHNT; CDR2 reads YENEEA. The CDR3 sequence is CASSSRDRGFTGELFF. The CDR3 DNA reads TGTGCCAGCAGCTCCCGGGACAGGGGGTTCACCGGGGAGCTGTTTTTT.

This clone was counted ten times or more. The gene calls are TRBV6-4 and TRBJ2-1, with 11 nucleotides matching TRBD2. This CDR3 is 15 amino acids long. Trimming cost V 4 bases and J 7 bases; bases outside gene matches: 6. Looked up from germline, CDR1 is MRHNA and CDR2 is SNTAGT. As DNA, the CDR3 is TGTGCCAGCAGTGTTTTAGCGGGAGGGCCAAATGAGCAGTTCTTC. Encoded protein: CASSVLAGGPNEQFF.

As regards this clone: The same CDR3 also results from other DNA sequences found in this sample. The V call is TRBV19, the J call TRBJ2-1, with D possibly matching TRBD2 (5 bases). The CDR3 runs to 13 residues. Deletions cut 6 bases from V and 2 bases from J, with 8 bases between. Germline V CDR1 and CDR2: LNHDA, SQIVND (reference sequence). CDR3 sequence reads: CASSAGTYNEQFF. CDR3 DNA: TGTGCCAGTAGCGCCGGGACCTACAATGAGCAGTTCTTC.

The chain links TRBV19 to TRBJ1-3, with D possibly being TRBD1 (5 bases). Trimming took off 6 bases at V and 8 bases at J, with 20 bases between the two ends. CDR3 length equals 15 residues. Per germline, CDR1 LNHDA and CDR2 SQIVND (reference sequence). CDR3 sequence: CASRARGSSADTIYF. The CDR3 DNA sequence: TGTGCCAGTAGGGCGCGGGGGTCTTCGGCGGACACCATATATTTT.

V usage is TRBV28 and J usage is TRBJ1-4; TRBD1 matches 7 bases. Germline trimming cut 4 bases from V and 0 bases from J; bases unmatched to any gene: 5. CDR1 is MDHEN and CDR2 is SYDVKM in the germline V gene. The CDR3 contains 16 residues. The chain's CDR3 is CASSSRQGATNEKLFF. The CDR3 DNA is TGTGCCAGCAGTTCACGACAGGGAGCAACTAATGAAAAACTGTTTTTT.

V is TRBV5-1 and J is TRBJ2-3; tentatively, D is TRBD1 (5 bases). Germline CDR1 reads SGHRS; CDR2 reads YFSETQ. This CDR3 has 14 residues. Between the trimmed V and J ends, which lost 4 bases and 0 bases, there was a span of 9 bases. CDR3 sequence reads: CASSDGASTDTQYF. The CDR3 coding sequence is TGCGCCAGCAGCGATGGGGCTAGCACAGATACGCAGTATTTT.

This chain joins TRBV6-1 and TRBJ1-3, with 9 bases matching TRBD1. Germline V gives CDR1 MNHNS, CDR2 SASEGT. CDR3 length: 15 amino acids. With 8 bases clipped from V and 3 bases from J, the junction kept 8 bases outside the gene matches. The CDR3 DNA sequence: TGTGCCAGCTCGCCGCTGGGACAGGGTGGAAACACCATATATTTT. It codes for CASSPLGQGGNTIYF.

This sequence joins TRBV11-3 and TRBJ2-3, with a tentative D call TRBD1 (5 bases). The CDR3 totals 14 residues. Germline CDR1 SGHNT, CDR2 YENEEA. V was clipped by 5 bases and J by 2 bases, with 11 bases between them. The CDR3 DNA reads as TGTGCCAGCAGCCTGGGGCACCTCACAGATACGCAGTATTTT. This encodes CASSLGHLTDTQYF.

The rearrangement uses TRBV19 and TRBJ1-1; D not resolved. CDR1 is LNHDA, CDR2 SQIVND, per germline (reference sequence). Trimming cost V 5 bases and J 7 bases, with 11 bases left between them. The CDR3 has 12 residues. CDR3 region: CASSPGEGEAFF. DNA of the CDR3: TGTGCCAGTAGTCCCGGGGAGGGTGAAGCTTTCTTT.

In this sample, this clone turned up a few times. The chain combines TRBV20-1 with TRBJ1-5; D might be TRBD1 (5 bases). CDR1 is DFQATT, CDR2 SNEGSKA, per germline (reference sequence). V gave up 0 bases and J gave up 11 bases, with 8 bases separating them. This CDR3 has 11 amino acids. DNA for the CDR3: TGCAGTGCTAGAGATTTACAGGCCCAGCATTTT. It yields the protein CSARDLQAQHF.

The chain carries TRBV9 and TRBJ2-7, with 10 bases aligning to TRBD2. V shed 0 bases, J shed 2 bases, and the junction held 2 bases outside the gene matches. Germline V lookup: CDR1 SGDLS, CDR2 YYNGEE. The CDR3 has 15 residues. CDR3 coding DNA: TGTGCCAGCAGCGTAGGGACTAGCGGTCCCTACGAGCAGTACTTC. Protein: CASSVGTSGPYEQYF.

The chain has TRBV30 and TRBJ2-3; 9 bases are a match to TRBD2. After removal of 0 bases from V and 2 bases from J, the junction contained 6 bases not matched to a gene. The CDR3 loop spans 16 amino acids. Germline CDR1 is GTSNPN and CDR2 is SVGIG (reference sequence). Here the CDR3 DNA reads TGTGCCTGGAGTGTAGGCCTAGCGGGAACCACAGATACGCAGTATTTT. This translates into CAWSVGLAGTTDTQYF.

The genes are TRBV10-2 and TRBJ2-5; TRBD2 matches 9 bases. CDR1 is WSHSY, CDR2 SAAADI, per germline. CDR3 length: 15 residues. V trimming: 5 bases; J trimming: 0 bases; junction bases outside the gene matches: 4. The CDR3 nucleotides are TGCGCCAGCAGTCTGGCGGGAGGGAACCAAGAGACCCAGTACTTC. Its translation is CASSLAGGNQETQYF.

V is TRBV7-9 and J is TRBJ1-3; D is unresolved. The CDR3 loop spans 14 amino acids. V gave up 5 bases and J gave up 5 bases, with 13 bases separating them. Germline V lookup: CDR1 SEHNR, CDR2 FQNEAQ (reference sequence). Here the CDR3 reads CASSPGLNRNTIYF. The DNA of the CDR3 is TGTGCCAGCAGCCCGGGTCTAAACAGAAACACCATATATTTT.